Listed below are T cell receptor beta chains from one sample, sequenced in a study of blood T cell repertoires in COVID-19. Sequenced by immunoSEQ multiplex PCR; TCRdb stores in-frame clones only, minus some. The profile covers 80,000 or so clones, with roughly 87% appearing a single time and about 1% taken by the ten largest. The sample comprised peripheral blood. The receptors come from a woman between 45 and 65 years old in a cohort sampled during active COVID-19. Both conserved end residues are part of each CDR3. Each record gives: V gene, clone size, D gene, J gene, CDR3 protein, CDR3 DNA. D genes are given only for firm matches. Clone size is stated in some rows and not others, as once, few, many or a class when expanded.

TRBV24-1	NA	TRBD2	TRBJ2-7	CATSPSSGGSYEQYF	TGTGCCACCAGTCCCTCTAGCGGGGGTTCCTACGAGCAGTACTTC
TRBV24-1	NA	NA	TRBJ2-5	CATSDNRHRQETQYF	TGTGCCACCAGTGATAACCGACACCGCCAAGAGACCCAGTACTTC
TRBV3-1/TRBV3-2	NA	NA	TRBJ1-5	CASSLEGGNDQPQHF	TGTGCCAGCAGCCTCGAGGGGGGGAATGATCAGCCCCAGCATTTT
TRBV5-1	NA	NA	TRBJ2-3	CASSVTPGGTDTQYF	TGCGCCAGCAGCGTAACACCAGGGGGCACAGATACGCAGTATTTT
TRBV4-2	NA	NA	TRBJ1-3	CASSQEVGEVVGNTIYF	TGTGCCAGCAGCCAAGAGGTAGGGGAGGTAGTTGGAAACACCATATATTTT
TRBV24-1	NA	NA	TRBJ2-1	CATSEVVNNEQFF	TGTGCCACCAGTGAGGTAGTAAACAATGAGCAGTTCTTC
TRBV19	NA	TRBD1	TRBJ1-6	CASQGALGYNSPLHF	TGTGCCAGTCAGGGGGCGCTTGGCTATAATTCACCCCTCCACTTT
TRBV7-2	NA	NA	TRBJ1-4	CASSLAGRSEKLFF	TGTGCCAGCAGCTTAGCAGGGAGAAGTGAAAAACTGTTTTTT
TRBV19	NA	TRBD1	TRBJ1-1	CASREGQGRAEAFF	TGTGCCAGTAGAGAAGGACAGGGGCGGGCTGAAGCTTTCTTT
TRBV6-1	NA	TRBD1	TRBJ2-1	CASSPPTGENEQFF	TGTGCCAGCAGTCCCCCGACAGGGGAAAATGAGCAGTTCTTC
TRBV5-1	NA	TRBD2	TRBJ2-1	CASSSGLVVGGVYNEQFF	TGCGCCAGCAGCTCAGGACTAGTTGTTGGGGGGGTCTACAATGAGCAGTTCTTC
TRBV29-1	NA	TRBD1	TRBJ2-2	CSVALGQGRNTGELFF	TGCAGCGTTGCTCTCGGACAGGGGCGGAACACCGGGGAGCTGTTTTTT
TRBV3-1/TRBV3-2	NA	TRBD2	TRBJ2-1	CASSQGEGLAGTNEQFF	TGTGCCAGCAGCCAAGGGGAGGGACTAGCGGGAACCAATGAGCAGTTCTTC
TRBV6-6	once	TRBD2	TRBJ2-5	CATTRGGLAGETQYF	TGTGCCACCACTCGCGGGGGACTAGCGGGGGAGACCCAGTACTTC
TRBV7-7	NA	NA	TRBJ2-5	CASSLDSQETQYF	TGTGCCAGCAGCTTAGACAGTCAAGAGACCCAGTACTTC
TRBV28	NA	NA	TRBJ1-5	CASSSGAGAFNQPQHF	TGTGCCAGCAGTTCTGGGGCAGGGGCCTTCAATCAGCCCCAGCATTTT
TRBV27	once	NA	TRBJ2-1	CASLIAAGSYNEQFF	TGTGCCAGCTTAATTGCCGCCGGCTCCTACAATGAGCAGTTCTTC
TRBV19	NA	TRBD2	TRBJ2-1	CASSNALALAGPNEQFF	TGTGCCAGTAGCAATGCATTAGCGCTAGCGGGACCCAATGAGCAGTTCTTC
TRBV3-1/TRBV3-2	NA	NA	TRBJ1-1	CASSQGLPNTEAFF	TGTGCCAGCAGCCAAGGGCTGCCGAACACTGAAGCTTTCTTT
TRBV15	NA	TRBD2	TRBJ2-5	CATSRDRASGETQYF	TGTGCCACCAGCAGAGATAGGGCTAGCGGCGAGACCCAGTACTTC
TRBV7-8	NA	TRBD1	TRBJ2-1	CASSAGQGINEEQFF	TGTGCCAGCAGCGCGGGACAGGGGATAAATGAAGAGCAGTTCTTC
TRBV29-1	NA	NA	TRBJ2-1	CSVPRRGNEQFF	TGCAGCGTTCCCAGGAGGGGCAATGAGCAGTTCTTC
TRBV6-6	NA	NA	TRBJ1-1	CASSYSGGMNTEAFF	TGTGCCAGCAGTTACTCGGGAGGGATGAACACTGAAGCTTTCTTT